Listed here are 14 T cell receptor beta chains from one sample, sequenced in a study of blood T cell repertoires in COVID-19. Some clones are missing from TCRdb's copy, which holds only in-frame ones; the method was immunoSEQ multiplex PCR. The sample has about 39,000 clones, approximately 87% seen once; the top ten hold nearly 25%. Sequencing was carried out using peripheral blood. Receptors were obtained from a man over 45 with active or convalescent COVID-19.

The rearrangement joins TRBV19 to TRBJ1-1, with 7 bases fitting TRBD1. V shed 5 bases, J shed 8 bases, and the junction held 14 bases outside the gene matches. Per germline, CDR1 LNHDA and CDR2 SQIVND (reference sequence). The CDR3 is 15 amino acids. The CDR3 DNA reads TGTGCCAGTAGTCTTTCTTTCGACAGGGCCCTAGAAGCTTTCTTT. Residues: CASSLSFDRALEAFF.

The V gene is TRBV11-2, the J gene TRBJ2-2, with D possibly matching TRBD2 (5 bases). The germline CDR1 and CDR2 sequences are SGHAT and FQNNGV. CDR3 length: 12 amino acids. V was trimmed by 6 bases and J by 7 bases, leaving 9 bases between them. The CDR3 protein is CASSLSGGELFF. In nucleotides, the CDR3 is TGTGCCAGCAGTCTAAGCGGCGGGGAGCTGTTTTTT. The complete variable domain, with remaining parts taken from reference TRBV11-2 and TRBJ2-2, reads EAGVAQSPRYKIIEKRQSVAFWCNPISGHATLYWYQQILGQGPKLLIQFQNNGVVDDSQLPKDRFSAERLKGVDSTLKIQPAKLEDSAVYLCASSLSGGELFFGEGSRLTVL.

The rearrangement joins TRBV27 to TRBJ1-2; no firm D call. Trimming pared 4 bases from V and 6 bases from J, leaving 6 bases between. From germline, CDR1 is MNHEY and CDR2 SMNVEV (reference sequence). CDR3 length: 11 amino acids. The CDR3 spells CASSSRDGYTF. DNA of the CDR3: TGTGCCAGCAGTTCGAGAGATGGCTACACCTTC.

This clone was detected only once. The chain links TRBV7-2 to TRBJ2-1; D possibly corresponds to TRBD2 (5 bases). V was trimmed by 1 base and J by 0 bases, leaving 10 bases between them. Per germline, CDR1 SGHTA and CDR2 FQGNSA. The CDR3 has 16 residues. Written as DNA, the CDR3 is TGTGCCAGCAGCTTAGTTCCTAGCCACTCCTACAATGAGCAGTTCTTC. It is translated as CASSLVPSHSYNEQFF.

V gene TRBV11-2 combines with J gene TRBJ2-7, with D hard to call. Per the germline V gene, CDR1 is SGHAT and CDR2 is FQNNGV. The CDR3 is made up of 11 amino acids. The germline V and J ends were trimmed by 4 bases and 2 bases, with 3 bases remaining between them. DNA for the CDR3: TGTGCCAGCAGCTCCGCCTACGAGCAGTACTTC. This encodes CASSSAYEQYF. Supplemented by reference TRBV11-2 and TRBJ2-7, the full variable domain reads EAGVAQSPRYKIIEKRQSVAFWCNPISGHATLYWYQQILGQGPKLLIQFQNNGVVDDSQLPKDRFSAERLKGVDSTLKIQPAKLEDSAVYLCASSSAYEQYFGPGTRLTVT.

This chain uses TRBV11-2 with TRBJ1-2; 8 bases map to TRBD1. The germline CDR1 and CDR2 sequences are SGHAT and FQNNGV. V was clipped by 0 bases and J by 4 bases; unmatched bases: 7. This CDR3 is 16 amino acids long. CDR3 amino acids: CASSLDAGTGAYGYTF. The CDR3 DNA sequence: TGTGCCAGCAGCTTAGACGCCGGGACAGGAGCCTATGGCTACACCTTC.

The chain couples TRBV30 to TRBJ1-2; 11 nucleotides align to TRBD1. CDR3 length: 16 residues. V dropped 2 bases and J dropped 5; count of bases not matched to a gene: 10. Germline V gene data show CDR1 as GTSNPN and CDR2 as SVGIG (reference sequence). This chain's CDR3 is CAWSPLPGQGGYGYTF. CDR3 nucleotides: TGTGCCTGGAGTCCATTACCGGGACAGGGGGGTTATGGCTACACCTTC.

This chain links TRBV3-1 (or the pseudogene TRBV3-2) with TRBJ2-2, with 14 bases lining up with TRBD2. The junction had 5 bases not matched to a gene; V was cut back by 0 bases and J by 5 bases. CDR1 and CDR2 from the germline V gene are LGHDT and YNNKEL (reference sequence). This CDR3 comprises 18 residues. DNA for the CDR3: TGTGCCAGCAGCCAAGATTGGGGACTAGCGGGAGATACCGGGGAGCTGTTTTTT. It translates to CASSQDWGLAGDTGELFF.

The chain has TRBV18 and TRBJ1-2, with D possibly TRBD1 on 6 matching bases. Germline CDR1 is KGHSH and CDR2 is LQKENI. The CDR3 is made up of 13 amino acids. V dropped 1 base and J dropped 6 bases, with 9 bases sitting between them. CDR3 residues: CASSPLRGDGYTF. CDR3 bases: TGTGCCAGCTCACCACTCAGGGGTGATGGCTACACCTTC.

The chain links TRBV9 to TRBJ2-2; 10 nucleotides line up with TRBD2. V shed 3 bases, J shed 4 bases, and the junction held 6 bases outside the gene matches. CDR1 is SGDLS and CDR2 is YYNGEE in the germline V gene. The CDR3 has 16 amino acids. The CDR3 region has the DNA TGTGCCAGCAGCGCACCGGGACTAGCGACCACCGGGGAGCTGTTTTTT. Translating gives CASSAPGLATTGELFF.

The chain is built from TRBV6-2 or TRBV6-3 and TRBJ1-5, with TRBD1 identical over 7 bases. Germline values: CDR1 MNHEY, CDR2 SVGEGT. The V and J ends lost 6 bases and 0 bases, in that order; junction bases with no gene match: 5. There are 15 residues in the CDR3. The CDR3 bases are TGTGCCAGCAGCTCCGGACAGGTTAGCAATCAGCCCCAGCATTTT. Translated, it gives CASSSGQVSNQPQHF.

This clone was observed a single time. The V call is TRBV5-1, the J call TRBJ1-2, with 10 nucleotides matching TRBD1. CDR3 length: 16 residues. The germline CDR1 and CDR2 sequences are SGHRS and YFSETQ. V gave up 4 bases and J gave up 8 bases; unmatched junction bases: 14. The CDR3 DNA follows: TGCGCCAGCAGCCGGGACAGGGGATTGAATGGTGAAGGCTACACCTTC. Protein: CASSRDRGLNGEGYTF.

The chain has TRBV12-5 and TRBJ2-6, with D maybe TRBD1 (5 bases). The V end was cut by 7 bases, the J end by 0 bases, with 13 bases between. The CDR3 sequence is 16 residues long. Germline CDR1 and CDR2: LGHNT and FRNRAP. The CDR3 region has the DNA TGTGCTAGTGTCCTGGGCGGACACTCTGGGGCCAACGTCCTGACTTTC. It yields the protein CASVLGGHSGANVLTF.

V is TRBV19 and J is TRBJ2-7; TRBD1 matches at 10 bases. V was clipped by 5 bases and J by 2 bases; unmatched bases: 12. The germline V gene encodes CDR1 LNHDA and CDR2 SQIVND (reference sequence). The CDR3 covers 17 residues. CDR3 amino acids: CASSFGTGAASPYEQYF. The CDR3 DNA reads as TGTGCCAGTAGTTTCGGGACAGGGGCCGCTTCACCCTACGAGCAGTACTTC. Combining the CDR3 with reference TRBV19 and TRBJ2-7 gives the whole variable domain DGGITQSPKYLFRKEGQNVTLSCEQNLNHDAMYWYRQDPGQGLRLIYYSQIVNDFQKGDIAEGYSVSREKKESFPLTVTSAQKNPTAFYLCASSFGTGAASPYEQYFGPGTRLTVT.